Listed below are T cell receptor beta chains from one sample, sequenced in a study of circulating tumor DNA in untreated peripheral T-cell lymphoma. Measured with immunoSEQ multiplex PCR; TCRdb has only the in-frame clones, and not every one. The sample yields 9,500 to 12,000 clones, about 80% seen once. The sample comprised tumor tissue. Receptor source: a human donor with peripheral T-cell lymphoma. Both conserved end residues are part of each CDR3. A D gene is named only where the DNA matches it firmly. The size entry is marked missing in some rows and otherwise reads once, few, many or a size class.

TRBJ1-4,.,TRBV30,.,CAWTRTGKLFF,TGTGCCTGGACTCGGACGGGGAAACTGTTTTTT
TRBJ1-5,medium-sized,TRBV19,.,CASRAGNQPQHF,TGTGCCAGTAGGGCCGGGAATCAGCCCCAGCATTTT
TRBJ1-1,.,TRBV18,.,CASSVSENTEAFF,TGTGCCAGCTCCGTGTCTGAGAACACTGAAGCTTTCTTT
TRBJ2-5,.,TRBV29-1,.,CSVEGGPDREETQYF,TGCAGCGTTGAAGGGGGCCCCGATAGGGAGGAGACCCAGTACTTC
TRBJ2-2,.,TRBV19,.,CASSPSGELFF,TGTGCCAGTAGCCCCTCCGGGGAGCTGTTTTTT
TRBJ2-7,once,TRBV29-1,TRBD1,CSVELRTGSHEQYF,TGCAGCGTTGAATTAAGGACAGGGAGCCACGAGCAGTACTTC
TRBJ1-1,.,TRBV9,.,CASSVGVTGRNTEAFF,TGTGCCAGCAGCGTAGGTGTAACAGGAAGGAACACTGAAGCTTTCTTT
TRBJ1-2,once,TRBV30,.,CAWSSGHASYGYTF,TGTGCCTGGAGCTCGGGGCACGCCTCCTATGGCTACACCTTC
TRBJ2-2,.,TRBV12-2,.,CAGRHGTGNTGELFF,TGTGCCGGAAGACATGGGACTGGGAACACCGGGGAGCTGTTTTTT
TRBJ1-5,few,TRBV4-1,TRBD1,CASSQSSWTGLSNQPQHF,TGCGCCAGCAGCCAATCGAGCTGGACAGGGCTAAGCAATCAGCCCCAGCATTTT
TRBJ1-2,.,TRBV29-1,.,CSVGVFNYGYTF,TGCAGCGTAGGGGTGTTTAACTATGGCTACACCTTC
TRBJ1-1,few,TRBV6-8,.,CASTFTAGTEAFF,TGTGCCAGCACCTTCACAGCCGGTACTGAAGCTTTCTTT
TRBJ2-1,.,TRBV6-8,.,CASRGFSSYNEQFF,TGTGCCAGCAGGGGTTTTAGCTCCTACAATGAGCAGTTCTTC
TRBJ1-5,.,TRBV7-1,TRBD1,CASDRGSNQPQHF,TGTGCCAGCGACAGGGGCAGCAATCAGCCCCAGCATTTT
TRBJ1-5,few,TRBV19,.,CASTSSGTGNQPQHF,TGTGCCAGTACCTCCTCCGGGACGGGAAATCAGCCCCAGCATTTT
TRBJ2-2,.,TRBV5-1,TRBD1,CASSLGDRNTGELFF,TGCGCCAGCAGCTTGGGGGACAGAAACACCGGAGAGCTGTTTTTT
TRBJ2-6,once,TRBV5-1,TRBD1,CASSRGTGGFGANVLTF,TGCGCCAGCAGCCGCGGGACAGGGGGCTTTGGGGCCAACGTCCTGACTTTC
TRBJ1-1,.,TRBV7-1,.,CASSYTGRSEAFF,TGTGCCAGCAGTTACACAGGTCGCTCTGAAGCTTTCTTT
TRBJ2-7,few,TRBV6-8,TRBD1,CASSYSGTGGSYEQYF,TGTGCCAGCAGTTACTCAGGGACAGGAGGGTCCTACGAGCAGTACTTC
TRBJ1-2,once,TRBV6-8,.,CASSYQGNYGYTF,TGTGCCAGCAGTTACCAGGGCAACTATGGCTACACCTTC
TRBJ2-7,.,TRBV28,TRBD1,CASSLPDRVFYEQYF,TGTGCCAGCAGTTTGCCCGACAGGGTATTCTACGAGCAGTACTTC
TRBJ1-1,.,TRBV28,.,CASSPSTGNTEAFF,TGTGCCAGCAGTCCCTCGACAGGGAACACTGAAGCTTTCTTT
TRBJ1-6,.,TRBV10-2,.,CASSETGRGYNSPLHF,TGCGCCAGCAGTGAGACGGGGAGGGGGTATAATTCACCCCTCCACTTT
TRBJ1-4,.,TRBV6-8,.,CASSYRGLGEKLFF,TGTGCCAGCAGTTACCGCGGGCTCGGAGAAAAACTGTTTTTT
TRBJ2-2,once,TRBV18,.,CASSPIKGATNTGELFF,TGTGCCAGCTCACCAATAAAAGGGGCGACTAACACCGGGGAGCTGTTTTTT
TRBJ1-2,.,TRBV5-1,TRBD1,CASSLGQGINNYGYTF,TGCGCCAGCAGCCTAGGACAGGGGATTAATAACTATGGCTACACCTTC
TRBJ2-2,few,TRBV6-8,TRBD1,CAITGQSNTGELFF,TGTGCCATCACGGGACAGTCGAACACCGGGGAGCTGTTTTTT
TRBJ2-3,.,TRBV11-3,TRBD2,CASSLFGEGTTDTQYF,TGTGCCAGCAGCCTCTTCGGGGAGGGGACCACAGATACGCAGTATTTT
TRBJ1-5,.,TRBV7-6,TRBD1,CASSSAGGAGQPQHF,TGTGCCAGCAGCTCCGCAGGGGGCGCGGGACAGCCCCAGCATTTT
TRBJ1-1,medium-sized,TRBV6-8,TRBD1,CASSQTGGPTEAFF,TGTGCCAGCAGTCAGACAGGGGGGCCCACTGAAGCTTTCTTT
TRBJ2-2,few,TRBV5-1,.,CASSARQNPNTGELFF,TGCGCCAGCAGCGCCCGACAGAACCCGAACACCGGGGAGCTGTTTTTT
TRBJ2-5,once,TRBV10-2,.,CASSEGAGVRTQYF,TGCGCCAGCAGTGAGGGGGCAGGGGTACGGACCCAGTACTTC
TRBJ2-1,.,TRBV5-1,TRBD1,CASIPGQGMVNEQFF,TGCGCCAGTATCCCGGGACAGGGTATGGTCAATGAGCAGTTCTTC
TRBJ1-1,few,TRBV12-5,.,CASGLESISAFF,TGTGCTAGTGGTTTGGAATCAATCTCGGCTTTCTTT
TRBJ2-1,medium-sized,TRBV6-8,TRBD2,CASSYSGGPYNEQFF,TGTGCCAGCAGTTATAGCGGGGGGCCATACAATGAGCAGTTCTTC
TRBJ1-3,.,TRBV6-8,.,CASKGYAGAGNTIYF,TGTGCCAGCAAGGGTTACGCAGGGGCGGGAAACACCATATATTTT
TRBJ2-7,.,TRBV5-1,.,CASSLVPGGGSYEQYF,TGCGCCAGCAGCTTGGTCCCAGGGGGGGGTTCCTACGAGCAGTACTTC
TRBJ2-1,.,TRBV18,TRBD2,CASSPVLAGGLKDEQFF,TGTGCCAGCTCACCGGTACTAGCGGGGGGCCTCAAGGATGAGCAGTTCTTC
TRBJ2-5,few,TRBV18,TRBD2,CASSPGLAPETQYF,TGTGCCAGCTCACCGGGACTAGCCCCTGAGACCCAGTACTTC
TRBJ1-4,once,TRBV18,.,CTSSRGAPPEKLFF,TGTACCAGCTCACGGGGAGCCCCCCCGGAAAAACTGTTTTTT
TRBJ1-2,few,TRBV29-1,TRBD1,CSVRQGYYGYTF,TGCAGCGTCCGACAGGGTTACTATGGCTACACCTTC
TRBJ2-1,.,TRBV18,.,CASSLDRSNEQFF,TGTGCCAGCTCACTTGACAGGAGCAATGAGCAGTTCTTC
TRBJ2-7,few,TRBV19,.,CASSPDWKVEQYF,TGTGCCAGTAGTCCCGACTGGAAAGTCGAGCAGTACTTC
TRBJ1-4,.,TRBV9,.,CASRTGYGEKLFF,TGTGCCAGCAGAACAGGGTACGGTGAAAAACTGTTTTTT
TRBJ1-5,.,TRBV19,.,CASSIEQGSNQPQHF,TGTGCCAGTAGTATAGAACAGGGTAGCAATCAGCCCCAGCATTTT
TRBJ2-5,few,TRBV19,.,CASSGGRGQETQYF,TGTGCCAGTTCTGGAGGGCGGGGCCAAGAGACCCAGTACTTC
TRBJ2-7,.,TRBV6-7,.,CASSEGVRRALDNEQYF,TGTGCCAGCAGTGAAGGGGTGCGCAGAGCCCTTGATAACGAGCAGTACTTC
TRBJ1-1,few,TRBV11-3,TRBD1,CASSPRDRPTEAFF,TGTGCCAGCAGCCCTCGGGACAGGCCCACTGAAGCTTTCTTT
TRBJ2-5,.,TRBV6-8,TRBD1,CASKFGTEETQYF,TGTGCCAGCAAATTCGGGACAGAAGAGACCCAGTACTTC
TRBJ2-6,.,TRBV6-8,TRBD1,CASRSTGAAGANVLTF,TGTGCCAGCAGGTCCACAGGGGCGGCTGGGGCCAACGTCCTGACTTTC
TRBJ1-2,.,TRBV12-5,TRBD1,CASGYRDRVSGYTF,TGTGCCAGCGGATACCGGGACAGGGTTAGTGGCTACACCTTC
TRBJ2-2,.,TRBV7-4,.,CASRFSGNTGELFF,TGTGCCAGCAGGTTTAGCGGTAACACCGGGGAGCTGTTTTTT
TRBJ1-6,.,TRBV27,.,CASSFSGHPDGPLHF,TGTGCCAGCAGTTTTTCGGGTCATCCCGACGGACCCCTCCACTTT
TRBJ1-5,.,TRBV19,.,CATTGLESNQPQHF,TGTGCCACCACAGGTTTGGAAAGCAATCAGCCCCAGCATTTT
TRBJ1-4,.,TRBV6-8,TRBD1,CASSRTGVEKLFF,TGTGCCAGCAGTAGGACAGGGGTAGAAAAACTGTTTTTT
TRBJ2-2,.,TRBV2,.,CASNEGRYTGELFF,TGTGCCAGTAACGAGGGGCGGTACACCGGGGAGCTGTTTTTT
TRBJ1-5,.,TRBV9,.,CASSEAPGSLQPQHF,TGTGCCAGCAGTGAAGCGCCTGGCAGTCTTCAGCCCCAGCATTTT
TRBJ2-7,.,TRBV11-3,.,CASSLRDPGPLESYEQYF,TGTGCCAGCAGCTTAAGAGATCCGGGCCCCCTGGAATCCTACGAGCAGTACTTC